Listed here are 9 T cell receptor beta chains from one sample, sequenced in a study of cytomegalovirus exposure and HLA in healthy donors. The primer mix had 60 Vbeta and 13 Jbeta primers. Profiled with immunoSEQ multiplex PCR; TCRdb holds only in-frame clones, not every one. Of 150,000 to 200,000 clones listed, about 72% were seen once; the top ten hold under 1.5%. The sequenced sample consisted of PBMCs. These receptors originate from a male donor in good health and CMV-seronegative.

The V and J genes are TRBV18 and TRBJ2-6, with D tentatively TRBD1 (6 bases). Germline V gene lookup returns CDR1 KGHSH and CDR2 LQKENI. CDR3 length: 17 amino acids. V shed 3 bases and J shed 0 bases, with 12 bases lying between them. This CDR3 is CASSPQGQTSGANVLTF. CDR3 coding DNA: TGTGCCAGCTCACCGCAGGGGCAGACCTCTGGGGCCAACGTCCTGACTTTC.

V is TRBV5-4 and J is TRBJ1-1; 7 nucleotides agree with TRBD1. The length of the CDR3 is 14 residues. From germline, CDR1 is SGHNT and CDR2 YYREEE (reference sequence). V gave up 5 bases and J gave up 2 bases; unmatched junction bases: 6. CDR3 nucleotide sequence: TGTGCCAGCAGGACCGGGACAGCCAACACTGAAGCTTTCTTT. Translated, it gives CASRTGTANTEAFF.

The J gene is TRBJ2-1, the V gene TRBV4-3; D possibly corresponds to TRBD2 (6 bases). V lost 3 bases to trimming and J lost 6 bases, with 12 bases between them. This CDR3 is built from 14 residues. Germline CDR1 LGHNA, CDR2 YSLEER. CDR3 coding DNA: TGCGCCAGCAGCCAGTGGGGGGAGCTCAATGAGCAGTTCTTC. Encoded protein: CASSQWGELNEQFF.

The chain uses TRBV15 and TRBJ2-3, with D maybe TRBD2 (7 bases). V lost 1 base and J lost 2, with 16 bases in between. The CDR3 has 17 residues. CDR1 is LNHNV and CDR2 is YYDKDF in the germline V gene (reference sequence). CDR3 region: CATSRGLGGLDTDTQYF. The CDR3 region has the DNA TGTGCCACCAGCAGAGGATTGGGGGGGCTTGACACAGATACGCAGTATTTT.

The count of this clone is one. This sequence joins TRBV7-9 and TRBJ2-7; 10 bases agree with TRBD1. Trimming took 1 base from V and 6 from J; bases not matched to a gene: 12. Germline CDR1 is SEHNR and CDR2 is FQNEAQ (reference sequence). There are 17 residues in the CDR3. The DNA of the CDR3 is TGTGCCAGCAGCTTAGTCTCTGGGGGGACAGGGGCATTCGAGCAGTACTTC. It is translated as CASSLVSGGTGAFEQYF.

The V gene is TRBV4-2, the J gene TRBJ2-1; 8 positions agree with TRBD2. CDR3 length equals 15 residues. The trim removed 6 bases at V and 1 base at J, leaving 5 bases unmatched. The germline V gene encodes CDR1 LGHNA and CDR2 YNFKEQ. DNA of the CDR3: TGTGCCAGCAGACTCGGGACTAGATCCTACAATGAGCAGTTCTTC. Translated, it gives CASRLGTRSYNEQFF.

The chain links TRBV29-1 to TRBJ2-7, with 9 bases aligning to TRBD2. The CDR3 spans 12 residues. Trimming at V came to 8 bases and at J to 4 bases, leaving 6 bases not matched to a gene. Germline V gene lookup returns CDR1 SQVTM and CDR2 ANQGSEA. The DNA for the CDR3 is TGCAGCATTAGACTAGCGGATTACGAGCAGTACTTC. This gives the protein CSIRLADYEQYF.

The rearrangement uses TRBV6-1 and TRBJ1-4, with TRBD1 identical over 7 bases. This CDR3 has 15 residues. The V segment lost 0 bases and the J segment 10 bases; nucleotides outside the gene matches: 8. Germline loops: CDR1 MNHNS, CDR2 SASEGT. In nucleotides, the CDR3 is TGTGCCAGCAGTGAAGCGAGGAGGGACAGCGGAAAACTGTTTTTT. Its protein is CASSEARRDSGKLFF.

The gene calls are TRBV5-4 and TRBJ1-2, with 7 nucleotides matching TRBD1. The V gene end was trimmed by 4 bases and the J gene end by 1 base; junction bases not matched to a gene: 7. Germline CDR1 and CDR2: SGHNT and YYREEE (reference sequence). This CDR3 spans 15 amino acids. CDR3: CASSPSGGDNYGYTF. The CDR3 region has the DNA TGTGCCAGCAGCCCGTCAGGGGGAGATAACTATGGCTACACCTTC.